Listed below are T cell receptor beta chains from one sample, sequenced in a study of Graves' ophthalmopathy and Graves' hyperthyroidism. A single record per CDR3 protein comes from TCRdb applying MiXCR to the multiplex PCR reads. Of 300,000 or so distinct CDR3 sequences in the sample, roughly 17% were seen once. Sequenced sample: peripheral blood. The receptors shown here come from an adult man with Graves' ophthalmopathy. Both conserved end residues are part of each CDR3. The D gene is left open where the match is weak. Clone size is given for some rows only: seen once, a few or many times, or a class if the clone is expanded.

V gene	J gene	D gene	clone size	CDR3 protein	CDR3 DNA
TRBV9	TRBJ2-5	-	once	CASSADSRIGTQYF	TGTGCCAGCAGCGCGGACAGCCGGATTGGGACCCAGTACTTC
TRBV2	TRBJ2-3	TRBD1	many	CASSELGQGIDTQYF	TGTGCCAGCAGTGAACTGGGACAGGGCATAGATACGCAGTATTTT
TRBV12-3/TRBV12-4	TRBJ1-2	-	many	CASSSGTGFGGYTF	TGTGCCAGCAGTTCGGGGACGGGCTTCGGGGGCTACACCTTC
TRBV6-1	TRBJ1-1	TRBD1	many	CASSHFRDSSTEAFF	TGTGCCAGCAGCCACTTCCGGGACAGTTCCACTGAAGCTTTCTTT
TRBV12-3/TRBV12-4	TRBJ2-5	-	-	CASSFRQGGETQYF	TGTGCCAGCAGTTTTCGCCAGGGAGGAGAGACCCAGTACTTC
TRBV6-2/TRBV6-3	TRBJ1-1	TRBD1	many	CASSYSSGTGPEAFF	TGTGCCAGCAGTTACTCTTCCGGGACAGGGCCTGAAGCTTTCTTT
TRBV30	TRBJ1-1	-	many	CAWSVKPPLLSAFF	TGTGCCTGGAGTGTGAAGCCTCCTCTTCTATCGGCTTTCTTT
TRBV5-1	TRBJ1-2	-	many	CASSLTTENYGYTF	TGCGCCAGCAGCTTGACCACAGAGAACTATGGCTACACCTTC
TRBV27	TRBJ2-7	TRBD1	many	CASSLQGANEQYF	TGTGCCAGCAGTTTACAGGGGGCGAACGAGCAGTACTTC
TRBV6-5	TRBJ1-1	-	many	CASSYSGRGDTEAFF	TGTGCCAGCAGTTACTCGGGCAGGGGCGATACTGAAGCTTTCTTT
TRBV4-1	TRBJ2-7	-	many	CASSQGRLDEQYF	TGCGCCAGCAGCCAAGGAAGGTTGGACGAGCAGTACTTC
TRBV30	TRBJ2-7	-	many	CAWSVQPYEQYF	TGTGCCTGGAGTGTACAGCCTTACGAGCAGTACTTC
TRBV30	TRBJ1-5	-	many	CAWSVGGAEQPQHF	TGTGCCTGGAGTGTGGGGGGCGCCGAGCAGCCCCAGCATTTT
TRBV2	TRBJ1-5	-	many	CASSVDGSNQPQHF	TGTGCCAGCAGTGTCGACGGTAGCAATCAGCCCCAGCATTTT
TRBV4-2	TRBJ2-5	-	many	CASSQGARRQETQYF	TGTGCCAGCAGCCAAGGGGCGCGAAGGCAAGAGACCCAGTACTTC
TRBV5-6	TRBJ2-7	TRBD2	many	CASSLAGLAGGYEQYF	TGTGCCAGCAGCTTGGCCGGACTAGCGGGAGGGTACGAGCAGTACTTC
TRBV6-1	TRBJ1-1	-	-	CASSVKVRNTEAFF	TGTGCCAGCAGTGTTAAGGTCAGGAACACTGAAGCTTTCTTT
TRBV6-5	TRBJ2-5	-	many	CASSLHNQETQYF	TGTGCCAGCAGCCTACACAATCAAGAGACCCAGTACTTC
TRBV20-1	TRBJ2-6	-	many	CSARPHSGANVLTF	TGCAGTGCTAGACCCCACTCTGGGGCCAACGTCCTGACTTTC
TRBV19	TRBJ2-2	TRBD2	many	CASRRSGGANTGELFF	TGTGCCAGTAGACGTAGCGGGGGAGCGAACACCGGGGAGCTGTTTTTT
TRBV6-1	TRBJ1-2	-	-	CASSESESYGYTF	TGTGCCAGCAGTGAGAGTGAAAGCTATGGCTACACCTTC
TRBV12-3/TRBV12-4	TRBJ1-5	TRBD1	few	CASSRGGRSNQPQHF	TGTGCCAGCAGCCGAGGGGGCAGAAGCAATCAGCCCCAGCATTTT
TRBV28	TRBJ2-7	TRBD2	-	CASSPSLGTSGSYEQYF	TGTGCCAGCAGTCCGTCGCTCGGGACTAGCGGTAGTTATGAGCAGTACTTC
TRBV7-2	TRBJ2-7	-	many	CASSLGHIPYEQYF	TGTGCCAGCAGCTTGGGGCATATACCCTACGAGCAGTACTTC
TRBV28	TRBJ2-7	-	many	CASTRRRAYEQYF	TGTGCCAGCACTCGCCGACGGGCCTACGAGCAGTACTTC
TRBV28	TRBJ2-7	TRBD2	-	CASSGSGRGDEQYF	TGTGCCAGCAGTGGTAGCGGGAGGGGGGACGAGCAGTACTTC
TRBV15	TRBJ2-7	-	few	CATSLLTGPTYEQYF	TGTGCCACCAGCCTCCTCACGGGACCCACCTACGAGCAGTACTTC
TRBV7-6	TRBJ1-1	-	-	CASSPPGAGTEAFF	TGTGCCAGCAGCCCTCCGGGGGCGGGGACTGAAGCTTTCTTT
TRBV29-1	TRBJ2-2	-	many	CSVEQGSTGELFF	TGCAGCGTTGAGCAGGGGAGTACCGGGGAGCTGTTTTTT
TRBV30	TRBJ1-1	-	many	CAWSVRWRNTEAFF	TGTGCCTGGAGTGTACGGTGGAGGAACACTGAAGCTTTCTTT
TRBV11-2	TRBJ2-5	TRBD1	-	CASSSRTGGIETQYF	TGTGCCAGCAGTTCCAGGACAGGGGGCATCGAGACCCAGTACTTC
TRBV27	TRBJ2-6	-	many	CASSPTRANSGANVLTF	TGTGCCAGCAGTCCGACTAGAGCCAACTCTGGGGCCAACGTCCTGACTTTC
TRBV6-5	TRBJ1-6	-	many	CASSYTSENSPLHF	TGTGCCAGCAGTTACACATCCGAAAATTCACCCCTCCACTTT
TRBV10-3	TRBJ2-7	-	many	CAITEHVDGEQYF	TGTGCCATCACTGAACACGTGGACGGCGAGCAGTACTTC
TRBV27	TRBJ2-7	TRBD2	-	CASSLDYRGGYEQYF	TGTGCCAGCAGCTTGGATTACCGGGGGGGCTACGAGCAGTACTTC
TRBV24-1	TRBJ2-7	TRBD2	-	CARTSGSSYEQYF	TGTGCCCGGACTAGCGGGAGCTCCTACGAGCAGTACTTC
TRBV24-1	TRBJ2-2	-	many	CATSDVVGRELFF	TGTGCCACCAGTGACGTGGTGGGTCGGGAGCTGTTTTTT
TRBV6-1	TRBJ1-6	-	-	CASSRGTTHQFNSPLHF	TGTGCCAGCAGTCGTGGGACGACGCACCAATTTAATTCACCCCTCCACTTT
TRBV7-2	TRBJ1-2	TRBD1	many	CASSLQGAHYGYTF	TGTGCCAGCAGCTTACAGGGGGCACACTATGGCTACACCTTC
TRBV29-1	TRBJ1-2	TRBD1	many	CSASGGRYGYTF	TGCAGCGCGTCAGGGGGCCGCTATGGCTACACCTTC
TRBV7-2	TRBJ2-7	-	-	CASSLGQISSYEQYF	TGTGCCAGCAGCTTAGGACAGATCAGCTCCTACGAGCAGTACTTC
TRBV11-3	TRBJ2-2	TRBD1	many	CASSLRQGWTGELFF	TGTGCCAGCAGCCTAAGACAGGGGTGGACCGGGGAGCTGTTTTTT